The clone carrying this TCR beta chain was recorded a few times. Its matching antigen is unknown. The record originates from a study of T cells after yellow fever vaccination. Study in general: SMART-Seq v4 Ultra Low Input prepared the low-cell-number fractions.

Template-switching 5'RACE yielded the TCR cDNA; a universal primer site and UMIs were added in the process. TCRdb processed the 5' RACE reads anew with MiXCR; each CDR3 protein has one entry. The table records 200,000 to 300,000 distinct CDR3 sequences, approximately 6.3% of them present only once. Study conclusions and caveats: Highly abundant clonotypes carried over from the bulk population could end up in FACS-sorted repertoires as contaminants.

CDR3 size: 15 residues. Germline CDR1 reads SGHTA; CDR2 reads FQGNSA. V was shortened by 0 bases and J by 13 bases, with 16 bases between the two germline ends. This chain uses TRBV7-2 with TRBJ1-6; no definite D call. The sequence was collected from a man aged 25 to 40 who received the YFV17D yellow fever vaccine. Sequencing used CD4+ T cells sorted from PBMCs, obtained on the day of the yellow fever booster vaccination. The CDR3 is CASSLAFNSEWPLHF. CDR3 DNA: TGTGCCAGCAGCTTAGCGTTCAATTCGGAGTGGCCCCTCCACTTT.